This TCR beta chain was sequenced in a study of control samples from healthy donors and cancer patients. Method: immunoSEQ multiplex PCR; TCRdb's copy keeps in-frame clones and lacks some. The sample shows about 150,000 clones, 93% of them seen only once. The CDR3 covers 15 residues. Per the germline V gene, CDR1 is SGHVS and CDR2 is FNYEAQ. V lost 5 bases to trimming and J lost 1 base; unmatched junction nucleotides: 8. Sequenced: blood. This clonotype was sampled from a man over 45 in good health. The genes are TRBV7-6 and TRBJ2-7; 7 positions match TRBD1. The CDR3 protein is CASSPTTGLSYEQYF. CDR3 DNA sequence: TGTGCCAGCAGCCCTACGACAGGGTTATCCTACGAGCAGTACTTC. The full variable domain, with the rest looked up from reference TRBV7-6 and TRBJ2-7, is GAGVSQSPRYKVTKRGQDVALRCDPISGHVSLYWYRQALGQGPEFLTYFNYEAQQDKSGLPNDRFSAERPEGSISTLTIQRTEQRDSAMYRCASSPTTGLSYEQYFGPGTRLTVT.